This T cell receptor (beta chain) was obtained from a study of T-cell memory formation after mild COVID-19. Study-level points and caveats: Cross-reactive memory appears to have joined, as suggested by some responding clones showing up in pre-infection memory. What remained unconfirmed was the SARS-CoV-2 specificity of second-wave clones peaking on day 37. Mostly located in CM and EM were contracting CD4+ clones, with contracting CD8+ clones located in EMRA.

The CDR3 extends over 16 amino acids. The germline V gene encodes CDR1 MDHEN and CDR2 SYDVKM. Losses at the gene ends were 3 bases for V and 7 bases for J; bases not matched to a gene: 8. As to this clonotype: The target antigen is unknown.

cDNA libraries for TCR alpha and TCR beta, carrying sample barcodes and UMIs, came from 5'RACE with constant-segment primers. TCRdb analysed the 5' RACE reads with MiXCR anew, one entry per CDR3 protein. The sample shows some 450,000 distinct CDR3 sequences, 18% of them seen only once. The chain couples TRBV28 to TRBJ2-2, with 10 bases identical to TRBD1. Sequencing was done on a sample of PBMCs or a T cell subset sorted from them (not recorded which). This receptor was taken from a man aged 18 to 30 who had mild COVID-19 (a few samples of this study predate the infection). Cell type and time point are not known. This chain's CDR3 is CASSFLGTGVIGELFF. The CDR3 DNA sequence: TGTGCCAGCAGTTTTCTCGGGACAGGGGTGATCGGGGAGCTGTTTTTT. The complete variable domain, with remaining parts taken from reference TRBV28 and TRBJ2-2, reads DVKVTQSSRYLVKRTGEKVFLECVQDMDHENMFWYRQDPGLGLRLIYFSYDVKMKEKGDIPEGYSVSREKKERFSLILESASTNQTSMYLCASSFLGTGVIGELFFGEGSRLTVL.